What follows are 20 T cell receptor beta chains derived from one specimen sequenced in a study of regulatory T cells in long-lasting Graves disease. Time point indicated: newly diagnosed GD, antithyroid drugs for less than 3 months. PBMC RNA served as the TCR library source. Relying on iRepertoire HTBI primers and Arm-PCR of CDR3 regions, the team built TCR beta libraries. TCRdb redid the calling of the multiplex PCR reads with MiXCR, one entry per CDR3 protein. The table shows hundreds of thousands of distinct CDR3 sequences, with 13% occurring only once. Another study also made use of these data, one on T cells in Graves' hyperthyroidism and ophthalmopathy.

The sample here was peripheral blood mononuclear cells (PBMCs), taken at new diagnosis, from a patient treated with antithyroid drugs. These receptors originate from a man younger than 45 with Graves disease.

The table lists this clonotype with many counts. The CDR3 DNA is TGTGCCACCCTTCATCTGAAAAACACTGAAGCTTTCTTT. Protein sequence: CATLHLKNTEAFF. This chain joins TRBV10-3 and TRBJ1-1; no clear D. This CDR3 region has 13 residues. The germline V gene encodes CDR1 ENHRY and CDR2 SYGVKD. Trimming took 10 bases from V and 2 from J, leaving 14 bases between them.

J is TRBJ1-2 and V is TRBV25-1, with a weak D call TRBD1 (5 bases). The V gene's germline CDR1 is MGHDK and CDR2 SYGVNS. The CDR3 length is 14 residues. V was shortened by 1 base and J by 4 bases, with 10 bases between the two germline ends. Here the CDR3 reads CASSEWDGIYGYTF. As DNA, the CDR3 is TGTGCCAGCAGTGAATGGGACGGCATCTATGGCTACACCTTC.

V is TRBV3-1 and J is TRBJ2-7; no definite D call. Germline V gives CDR1 LGHDT, CDR2 YNNKEL (reference sequence). With 0 bases removed from V and 2 bases from J, the gap between germline ends came to 8 bases. CDR3 length: 14 residues. CDR3 loop: CASSQEGFAYEQYF. In nucleotides, the CDR3 is TGTGCCAGCAGCCAAGAAGGGTTCGCCTACGAGCAGTACTTC.

This chain uses TRBV29-1 with TRBJ2-2, with D possibly being TRBD1 or TRBD2 (6 bases each). Germline CDR1 SQVTM, CDR2 ANQGSEA. The V and J ends lost 5 bases and 2 bases respectively, with 12 bases between them. This CDR3 is built from 14 residues. In nucleotides, the CDR3 is TGCAGCGTTTTTGGGGGGCTAAACACCGGGGAGCTGTTTTTT. This sequence encodes CSVFGGLNTGELFF.

This clonotype has ten or more counts. The chain is built from TRBV30 and TRBJ1-1; weak D call: TRBD1 (6 bases). Germline CDR1 is GTSNPN and CDR2 is SVGIG (reference sequence). The CDR3 totals 15 residues. Deletions cut 0 bases from V and 1 base from J, with 12 bases between. The CDR3 loop is CAWSVLGRGNTEAFF. The CDR3 bases are TGTGCCTGGAGTGTACTGGGCAGGGGGAACACTGAAGCTTTCTTT. The full variable domain, rest sourced from reference TRBV30 and TRBJ1-1, is SQTIHQWPATLVQPVGSPLSLECTVEGTSNPNLYWYRQAAGRGLQLLFYSVGIGQISSEVPQNLSASRPQDRQFILSSKKLLLSDSGFYLCAWSVLGRGNTEAFFGQGTRLTVV.

The sample holds many counts of this clonotype. The J gene is TRBJ2-7, the V gene TRBV3-1; D is uncertain. CDR1 and CDR2 from the germline V gene are LGHDT and YNNKEL (reference sequence). The ends were cut back, 1 base at V and 7 bases at J, with 8 bases in the middle. CDR3 length: 12 amino acids. CDR3 nucleotides: TGTGCCAGCAGCCAAGGGGTAGGTGAGCAGTACTTC. The encoded protein is CASSQGVGEQYF.

There are a few counts of this clonotype. It may be a read error: a sequence one base away is much more abundant. This rearrangement joins TRBV11-1 to TRBJ2-1; 7 nucleotides agree with TRBD1. The J call may be wrong; the DNA end is better matched by TRBJ2-5. This CDR3 has 14 residues. Germline V gives CDR1 SGHAT, CDR2 FQDESV (reference sequence). In nucleotides, the CDR3 is TGTGCCAACAGCCCTACAGGGGAAGGAGAGACCCAGTACTTC. Protein product: CANSPTGEGETQYF.

The chain combines TRBV5-1 with TRBJ2-5, with TRBD2 matching over 10 bases. The V segment lost 4 bases and the J segment 3 bases; nucleotides outside the gene matches: 6. The CDR3 is 15 residues long. Germline V gene lookup returns CDR1 SGHRS and CDR2 YFSETQ. The CDR3 coding sequence is TGCGCCAGCAGCCCCACAGCGGGAGGGAAAGAGACCCAGTACTTC. This sequence encodes CASSPTAGGKETQYF.

The chain joins TRBV3-1 to TRBJ2-1, with TRBD1 as a possible D gene (6 bases). Trimming took off 1 base at V and 13 bases at J, with 14 bases between the two ends. The germline CDR1 and CDR2 sequences are LGHDT and YNNKEL (reference sequence). The CDR3 runs to 13 residues. This chain's CDR3 is CASSQGGRVYQFF. The DNA for the CDR3 is TGTGCCAGCAGCCAAGGGGGGCGTGTATATCAGTTCTTC.

This clonotype was detected only a few times. V gene TRBV6-5 combines with J gene TRBJ2-7; perhaps TRBD1 as D (6 bases). CDR3 size: 14 residues. The germline CDR1 and CDR2 sequences are MNHEY and SVGAGI. Trimming stripped 0 bases from V and 2 bases from J, with 8 bases between. The CDR3 loop is CASSYSGDTYEQYF. As DNA, the CDR3 is TGTGCCAGCAGTTACTCCGGGGACACCTACGAGCAGTACTTC.

This clonotype came up many times. The gene calls are TRBV10-3 and TRBJ1-1; possibly TRBD1 for D (6 bases). The CDR3 has 14 amino acids. Per the germline V gene, CDR1 is ENHRY and CDR2 is SYGVKD. V shed 0 bases and J shed 7 bases, with 12 bases lying between them. CDR3: CAISESSGGREAFF. The DNA of the CDR3 is TGTGCCATCAGTGAGTCGTCCGGGGGCCGTGAAGCTTTCTTT.

This clonotype has ten or more counts. The V gene is TRBV27, the J gene TRBJ1-5; D is possibly TRBD1 (6 bases). This CDR3 spans 15 amino acids. V was cut by 1 base and J by 3 bases, with 10 bases left in between. Germline CDR1 MNHEY, CDR2 SMNVEV (reference sequence). The CDR3 is CASSLLGGLNQPQHF. Written as DNA, the CDR3 is TGTGCCAGCAGTTTATTGGGGGGGCTCAATCAGCCCCAGCATTTT.

This clonotype was seen a few times. The chain is built from TRBV3-1 and TRBJ2-5; no firm D call. V was pared by 2 bases and J by 5 bases, with 18 bases between. This CDR3 spans 16 amino acids. Germline CDR1 LGHDT, CDR2 YNNKEL (reference sequence). CDR3 amino acids: CASSQSATWSWETQYF. The CDR3 DNA reads TGTGCCAGCAGCCAAAGTGCTACCTGGAGTTGGGAGACCCAGTACTTC.

The J gene is TRBJ1-2, the V gene TRBV20-1; the D gene is possibly TRBD1 (5 bases). V gave up 6 bases and J gave up 4 bases, with 18 bases separating them. The CDR3 runs to 14 residues. In germline, CDR1 is DFQATT, CDR2 SNEGSKA (reference sequence). As DNA, the CDR3 is TGCAGTGCCAAGCCCCCTGCCAGGGCCTATGGCTACACCTTC. It translates to CSAKPPARAYGYTF.

The CDR3 loop is CASSVEWARADTQYF. The CDR3 region has the DNA TGTGCCAGCAGCGTAGAATGGGCTAGAGCAGATACGCAGTATTTT. The rearrangement links TRBV9 to TRBJ2-3; D is unresolved. Germline V CDR1 and CDR2: SGDLS, YYNGEE. Trimming took 0 bases from V and 4 from J, leaving 12 bases between them. The CDR3 length is 15 residues.

This chain links TRBV5-1 with TRBJ2-7; TRBD1 matches at 12 bases. Losses at the gene ends were 4 bases for V and 6 bases for J; bases not matched to a gene: 8. The CDR3 length is 15 residues. Germline CDR1 is SGHRS and CDR2 is YFSETQ. This CDR3 reads CASSPIRDRGREQYF. DNA of the CDR3: TGCGCCAGCAGCCCGATCCGGGACAGGGGGCGCGAGCAGTACTTC.

In the case of this clonotype: Germline and junction disagree at one end, which may indicate a read error. J is TRBJ2-2 and V is TRBV7-9; TRBD2 matches 12 bases. Germline V gene lookup returns CDR1 SEHNR and CDR2 FQNEAQ (reference sequence). The CDR3 has 18 residues. CDR3 protein: CASSFLPSGRALTGELLF. CDR3 coding DNA: TGTGCCAGCAGCTTCCTCCCTAGCGGGAGGGCCTTAACCGGGGAGCTGCTTTTT.

This chain joins TRBV20-1 and TRBJ2-7, with D perhaps assigned TRBD1 or TRBD2 (5 bases each). V was cut by 4 bases and J by 6 bases, with 22 bases left in between. This CDR3 region has 15 residues. Germline V lookup: CDR1 DFQATT, CDR2 SNEGSKA (reference sequence). As DNA, the CDR3 is TGCAGTGCTAAAAAACCGGGGCCCTCGCTCCTCGAGCAGTACTTC. It specifies CSAKKPGPSLLEQYF.

The table lists this clonotype with a few counts. The V gene is TRBV3-1, the J gene TRBJ1-6; TRBD1 might be the D (5 bases). V lost 1 base to trimming and J lost 6 bases, with 13 bases between them. CDR1 is LGHDT, CDR2 YNNKEL, per germline (reference sequence). CDR3 size: 16 residues. CDR3 nucleotides: TGTGCCAGCAGCCAAGGGGCCGGGACTCCTAATTCACCCCTCCACTTT. It is translated as CASSQGAGTPNSPLHF.

This clonotype was counted at least ten times. The rearrangement uses TRBV30 and TRBJ2-7; 7 bases align to TRBD2. Germline CDR1 is GTSNPN and CDR2 is SVGIG (reference sequence). With 2 bases clipped from V and 9 bases from J, the junction kept 10 bases outside the gene matches. This CDR3 region has 13 residues. For the CDR3, the DNA is TGTGCCTGGAGTCCCACAGCGGGACGACGGCAGTACTTC. Its protein is CAWSPTAGRRQYF.